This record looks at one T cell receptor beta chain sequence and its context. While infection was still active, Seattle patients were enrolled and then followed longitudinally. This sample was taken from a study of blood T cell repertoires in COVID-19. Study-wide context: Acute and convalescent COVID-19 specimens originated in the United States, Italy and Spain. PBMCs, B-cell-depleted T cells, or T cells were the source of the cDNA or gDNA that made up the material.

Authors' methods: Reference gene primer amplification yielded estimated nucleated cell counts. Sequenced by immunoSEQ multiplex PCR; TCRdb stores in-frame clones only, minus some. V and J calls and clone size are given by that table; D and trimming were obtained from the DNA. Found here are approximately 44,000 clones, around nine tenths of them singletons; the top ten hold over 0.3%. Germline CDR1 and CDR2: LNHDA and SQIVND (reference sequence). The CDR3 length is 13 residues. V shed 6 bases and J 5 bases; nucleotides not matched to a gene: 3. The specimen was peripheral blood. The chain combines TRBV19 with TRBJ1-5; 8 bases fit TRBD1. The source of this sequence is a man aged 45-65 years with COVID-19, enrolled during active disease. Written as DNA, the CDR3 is TGTGCCAGTAGGACAGGGGTCGATCAGCCCCAGCATTTT. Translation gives CASRTGVDQPQHF.